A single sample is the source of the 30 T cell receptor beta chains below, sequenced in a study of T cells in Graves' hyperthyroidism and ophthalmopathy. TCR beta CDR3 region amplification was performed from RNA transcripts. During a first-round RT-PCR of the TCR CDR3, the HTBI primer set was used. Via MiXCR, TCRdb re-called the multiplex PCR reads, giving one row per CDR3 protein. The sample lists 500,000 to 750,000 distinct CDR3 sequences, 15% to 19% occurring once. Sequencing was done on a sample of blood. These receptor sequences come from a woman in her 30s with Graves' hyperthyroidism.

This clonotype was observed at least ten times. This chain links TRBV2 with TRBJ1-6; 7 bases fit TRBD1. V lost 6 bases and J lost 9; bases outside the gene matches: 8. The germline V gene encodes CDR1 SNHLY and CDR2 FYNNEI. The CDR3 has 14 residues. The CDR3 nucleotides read TGTGCCAGCAGCGGAAGACAGGGAATTTCACCCCTCCACTTT. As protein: CASSGRQGISPLHF. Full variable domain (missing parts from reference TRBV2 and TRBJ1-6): EPEVTQTPSHQVTQMGQEVILRCVPISNHLYFYWYRQILGQKVEFLVSFYNNEISEKSEIFDDQFSVERPDGSNFTLKIRSTKLEDSAMYFCASSGRQGISPLHFGNGTRLTVT.

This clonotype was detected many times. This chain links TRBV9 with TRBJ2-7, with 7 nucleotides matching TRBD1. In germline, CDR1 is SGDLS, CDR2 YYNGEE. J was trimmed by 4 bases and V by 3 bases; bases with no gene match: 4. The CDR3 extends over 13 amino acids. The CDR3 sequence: CASSAGTEYEQYF. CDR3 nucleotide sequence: TGTGCCAGCAGCGCGGGGACAGAGTACGAGCAGTACTTC.

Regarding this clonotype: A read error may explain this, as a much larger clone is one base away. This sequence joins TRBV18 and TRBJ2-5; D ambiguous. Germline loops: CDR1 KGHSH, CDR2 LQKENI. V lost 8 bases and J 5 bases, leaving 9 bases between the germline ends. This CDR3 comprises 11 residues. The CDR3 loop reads CASPSHETQYF. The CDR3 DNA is TGTGCCAGCCCATCTCATGAGACCCAGTACTTC.

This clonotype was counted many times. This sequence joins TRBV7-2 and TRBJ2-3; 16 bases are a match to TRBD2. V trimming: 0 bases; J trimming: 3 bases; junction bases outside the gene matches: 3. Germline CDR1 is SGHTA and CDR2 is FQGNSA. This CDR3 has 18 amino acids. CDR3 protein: CASSLAPGLAGGTDTQYF. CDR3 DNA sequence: TGTGCCAGCAGCTTAGCACCGGGACTAGCGGGAGGGACAGATACGCAGTATTTT.

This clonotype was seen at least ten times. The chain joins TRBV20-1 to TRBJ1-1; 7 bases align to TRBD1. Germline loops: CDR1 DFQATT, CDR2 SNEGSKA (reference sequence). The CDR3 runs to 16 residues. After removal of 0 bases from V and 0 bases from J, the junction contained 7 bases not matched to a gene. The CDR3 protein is CSARDLATGLNTEAFF. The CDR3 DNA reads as TGCAGTGCTAGAGATCTCGCGACAGGGTTGAACACTGAAGCTTTCTTT.

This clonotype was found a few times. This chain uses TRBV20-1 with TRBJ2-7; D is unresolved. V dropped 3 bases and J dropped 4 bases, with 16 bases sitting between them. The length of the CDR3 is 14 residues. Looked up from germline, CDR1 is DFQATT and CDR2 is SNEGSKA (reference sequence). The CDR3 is CSASSSTGPYEQYF. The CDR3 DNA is TGCAGTGCTAGTTCGTCTACCGGCCCATACGAGCAGTACTTC.

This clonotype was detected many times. The DNA for the CDR3 is TGTGCCAGCAGCCAAGATCAACCAGGGACCTTCAGGGAAAAACTGTTTTTT. This sequence encodes CASSQDQPGTFREKLFF. The chain has TRBV14 and TRBJ1-4; D may be TRBD1 (5 bases). Germline V CDR1 and CDR2: SGHDN, FVKESK. The germline V and J ends were trimmed by 0 bases and 8 bases, with 19 bases remaining between them. The CDR3 runs to 17 residues.

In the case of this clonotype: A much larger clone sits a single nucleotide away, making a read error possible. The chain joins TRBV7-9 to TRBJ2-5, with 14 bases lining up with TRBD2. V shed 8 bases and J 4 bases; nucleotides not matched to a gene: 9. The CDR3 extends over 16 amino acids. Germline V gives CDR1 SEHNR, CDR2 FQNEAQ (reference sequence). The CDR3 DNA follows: TGTGCCAGCGGCTCGGGACTAGCGGGAGACCGAGAGACCCAGTACTTC. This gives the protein CASGSGLAGDRETQYF.

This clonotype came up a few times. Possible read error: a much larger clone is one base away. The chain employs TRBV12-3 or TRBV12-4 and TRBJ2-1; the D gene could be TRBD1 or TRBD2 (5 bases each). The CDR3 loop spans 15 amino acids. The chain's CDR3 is CASTTPGPKNNGQFF. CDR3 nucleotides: TGTGCCAGCACCACACCGGGACCGAAGAACAATGGGCAGTTCTTC.

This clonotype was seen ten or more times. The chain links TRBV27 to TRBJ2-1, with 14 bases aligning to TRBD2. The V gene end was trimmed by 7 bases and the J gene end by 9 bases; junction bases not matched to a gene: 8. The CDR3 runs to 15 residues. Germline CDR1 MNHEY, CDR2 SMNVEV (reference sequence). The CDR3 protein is CASITGTSGRGEQFF. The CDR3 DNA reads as TGTGCCAGCATCACCGGGACTAGCGGGAGAGGTGAGCAGTTCTTC.

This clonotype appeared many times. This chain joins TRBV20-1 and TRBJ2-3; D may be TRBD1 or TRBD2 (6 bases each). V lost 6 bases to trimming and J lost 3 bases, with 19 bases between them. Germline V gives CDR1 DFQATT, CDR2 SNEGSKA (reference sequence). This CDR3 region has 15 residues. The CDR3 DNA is TGCAGTGCCCCGACATATGGGGGGCGAACAGATACGCAGTATTTT. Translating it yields CSAPTYGGRTDTQYF.

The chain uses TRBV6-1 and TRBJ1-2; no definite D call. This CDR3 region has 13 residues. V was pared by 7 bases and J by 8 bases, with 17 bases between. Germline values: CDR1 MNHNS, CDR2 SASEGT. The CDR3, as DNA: TGTGCCAGCACTATATTACGTGTAGGCGGCTACACCTTC. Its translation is CASTILRVGGYTF.

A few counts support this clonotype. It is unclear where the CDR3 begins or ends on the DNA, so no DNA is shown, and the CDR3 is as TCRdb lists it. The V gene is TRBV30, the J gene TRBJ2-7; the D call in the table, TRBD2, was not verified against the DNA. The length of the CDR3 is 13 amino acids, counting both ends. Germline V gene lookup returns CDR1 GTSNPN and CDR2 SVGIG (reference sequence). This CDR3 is CAFGEGPLYEQYF.

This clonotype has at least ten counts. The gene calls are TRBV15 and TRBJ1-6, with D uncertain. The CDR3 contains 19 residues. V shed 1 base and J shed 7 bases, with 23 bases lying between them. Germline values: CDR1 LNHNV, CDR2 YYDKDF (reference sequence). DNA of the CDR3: TGTGCCACCAGCAGAGTTATGTCTGGAGCCCTTCCCGGGAATTCACCCCTCCACTTT. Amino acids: CATSRVMSGALPGNSPLHF.

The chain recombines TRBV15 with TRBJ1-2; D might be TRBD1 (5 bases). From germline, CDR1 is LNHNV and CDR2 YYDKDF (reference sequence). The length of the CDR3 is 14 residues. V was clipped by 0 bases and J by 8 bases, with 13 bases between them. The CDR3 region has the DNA TGTGCCACCAGCAGAGACTCGACAGTGGTCGGCTACACCTTC. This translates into CATSRDSTVVGYTF.

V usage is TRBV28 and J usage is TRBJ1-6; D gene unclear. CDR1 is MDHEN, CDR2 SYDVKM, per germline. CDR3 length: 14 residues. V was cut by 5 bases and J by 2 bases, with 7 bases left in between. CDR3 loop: CASSPRTYNSPLHF. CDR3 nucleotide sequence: TGTGCCAGCAGTCCTAGAACCTATAATTCACCCCTCCACTTT.

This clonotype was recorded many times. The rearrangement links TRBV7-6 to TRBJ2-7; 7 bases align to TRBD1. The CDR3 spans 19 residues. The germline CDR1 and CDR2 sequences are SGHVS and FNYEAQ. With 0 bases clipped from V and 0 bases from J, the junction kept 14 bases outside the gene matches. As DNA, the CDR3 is TGTGCCAGCAGCTTAGCCTTAGCCCTACGGACAGGCAGCTCCTACGAGCAGTACTTC. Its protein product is CASSLALALRTGSSYEQYF. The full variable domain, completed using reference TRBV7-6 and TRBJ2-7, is GAGVSQSPRYKVTKRGQDVALRCDPISGHVSLYWYRQALGQGPEFLTYFNYEAQQDKSGLPNDRFSAERPEGSISTLTIQRTEQRDSAMYRCASSLALALRTGSSYEQYFGPGTRLTVT.

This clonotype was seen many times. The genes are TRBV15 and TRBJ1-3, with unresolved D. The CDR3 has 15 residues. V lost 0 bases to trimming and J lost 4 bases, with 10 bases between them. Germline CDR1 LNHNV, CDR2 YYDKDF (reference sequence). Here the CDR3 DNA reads TGTGCCACCAGCAGAGATCCCGGTGCCGGAAACACCATATATTTT. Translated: CATSRDPGAGNTIYF.

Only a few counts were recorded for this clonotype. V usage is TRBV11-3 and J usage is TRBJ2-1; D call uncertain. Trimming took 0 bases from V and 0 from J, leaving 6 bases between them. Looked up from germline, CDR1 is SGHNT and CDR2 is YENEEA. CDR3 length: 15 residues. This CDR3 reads CASSLDWASYNEQFF. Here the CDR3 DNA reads TGTGCCAGCAGCTTAGACTGGGCCTCCTACAATGAGCAGTTCTTC.

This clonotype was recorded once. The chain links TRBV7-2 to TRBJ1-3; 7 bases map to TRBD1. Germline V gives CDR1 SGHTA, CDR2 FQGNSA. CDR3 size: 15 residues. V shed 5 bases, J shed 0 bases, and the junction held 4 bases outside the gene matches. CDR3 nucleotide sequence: TGTGCCAGCAGCGTTAAGGGGGCCTCTGGAAACACCATATATTTT. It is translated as CASSVKGASGNTIYF.

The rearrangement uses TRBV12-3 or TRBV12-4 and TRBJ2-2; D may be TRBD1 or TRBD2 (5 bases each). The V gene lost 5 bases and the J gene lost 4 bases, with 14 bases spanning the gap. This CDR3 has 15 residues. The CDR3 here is CASSPGTAATGELFF. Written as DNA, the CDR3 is TGTGCCAGCAGTCCCGGGACCGCCGCCACCGGGGAGCTGTTTTTT.

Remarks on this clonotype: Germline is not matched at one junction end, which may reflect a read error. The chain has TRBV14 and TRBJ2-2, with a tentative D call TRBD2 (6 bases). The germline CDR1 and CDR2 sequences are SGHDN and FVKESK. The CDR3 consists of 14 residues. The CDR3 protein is CASSPHQNTGGLFF. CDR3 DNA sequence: TGTGCCAGCAGCCCCCACCAGAACACCGGGGGGCTGTTTTTT.

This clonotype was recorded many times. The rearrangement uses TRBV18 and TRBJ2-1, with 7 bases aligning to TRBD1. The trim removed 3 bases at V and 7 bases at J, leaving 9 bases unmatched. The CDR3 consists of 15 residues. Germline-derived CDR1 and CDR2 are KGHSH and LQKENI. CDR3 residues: CASSPRQGQWNEQFF. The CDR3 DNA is TGTGCCAGCTCACCCCGACAGGGCCAGTGGAATGAGCAGTTCTTC.

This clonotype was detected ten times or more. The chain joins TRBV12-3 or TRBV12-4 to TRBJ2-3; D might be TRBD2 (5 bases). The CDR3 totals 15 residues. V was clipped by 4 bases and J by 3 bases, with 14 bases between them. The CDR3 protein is CASSSRALGTDTQYF. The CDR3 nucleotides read TGTGCCAGCAGTTCGAGGGCCTTGGGGACAGATACGCAGTATTTT.

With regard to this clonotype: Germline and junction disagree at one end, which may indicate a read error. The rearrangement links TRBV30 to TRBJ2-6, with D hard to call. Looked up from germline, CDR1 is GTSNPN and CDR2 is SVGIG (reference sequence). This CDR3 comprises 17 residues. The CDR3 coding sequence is TGTGCCCGGAGCCGTACTCTCAGCCGCTCTGGGGCCAACGTCCTGACTTTC. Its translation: CARSRTLSRSGANVLTF.

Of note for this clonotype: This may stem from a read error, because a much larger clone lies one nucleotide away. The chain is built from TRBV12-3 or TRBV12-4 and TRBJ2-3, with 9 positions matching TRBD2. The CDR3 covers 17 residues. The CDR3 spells CASSLFLAGWRPDTRYF. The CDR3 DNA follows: TGTGCCAGCAGTTTATTCCTAGCGGGATGGAGGCCAGATACGCGGTATTTT.

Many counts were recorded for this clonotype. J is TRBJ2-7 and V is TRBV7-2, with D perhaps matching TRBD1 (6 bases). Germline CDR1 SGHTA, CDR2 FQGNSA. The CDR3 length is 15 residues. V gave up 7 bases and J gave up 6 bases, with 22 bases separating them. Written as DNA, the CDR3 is TGTGCCAGCAATTCTGGGGGCGGTGCCTCCCTCGAGCAGTACTTC. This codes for CASNSGGGASLEQYF.

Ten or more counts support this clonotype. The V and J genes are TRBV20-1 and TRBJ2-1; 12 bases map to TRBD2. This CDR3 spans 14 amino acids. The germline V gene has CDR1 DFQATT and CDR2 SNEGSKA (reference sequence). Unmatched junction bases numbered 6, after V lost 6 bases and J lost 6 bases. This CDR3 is CSAQLAGGPNEQFF. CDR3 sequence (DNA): TGCAGTGCCCAACTAGCGGGAGGACCCAATGAGCAGTTCTTC.

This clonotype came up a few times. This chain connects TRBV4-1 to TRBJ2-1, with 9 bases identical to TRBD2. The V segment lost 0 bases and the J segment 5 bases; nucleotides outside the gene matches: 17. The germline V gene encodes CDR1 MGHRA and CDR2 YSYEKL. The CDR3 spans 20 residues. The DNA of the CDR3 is TGCGCCAGCAGCCAAGATTGGTCTAGCGGGAACCCCCCTAGTGACAATGAGCAGTTCTTC. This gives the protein CASSQDWSSGNPPSDNEQFF.

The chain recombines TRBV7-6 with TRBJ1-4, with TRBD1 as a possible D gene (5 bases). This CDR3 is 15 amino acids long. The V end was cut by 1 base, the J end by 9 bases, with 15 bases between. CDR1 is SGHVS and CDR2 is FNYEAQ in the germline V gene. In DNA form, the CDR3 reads TGTGCCAGCAGCTTAGATCGGGGGACGGGACAAAAACTGTTTTTT. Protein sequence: CASSLDRGTGQKLFF. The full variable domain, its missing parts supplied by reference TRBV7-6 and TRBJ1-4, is GAGVSQSPRYKVTKRGQDVALRCDPISGHVSLYWYRQALGQGPEFLTYFNYEAQQDKSGLPNDRFSAERPEGSISTLTIQRTEQRDSAMYRCASSLDRGTGQKLFFGSGTQLSVL.